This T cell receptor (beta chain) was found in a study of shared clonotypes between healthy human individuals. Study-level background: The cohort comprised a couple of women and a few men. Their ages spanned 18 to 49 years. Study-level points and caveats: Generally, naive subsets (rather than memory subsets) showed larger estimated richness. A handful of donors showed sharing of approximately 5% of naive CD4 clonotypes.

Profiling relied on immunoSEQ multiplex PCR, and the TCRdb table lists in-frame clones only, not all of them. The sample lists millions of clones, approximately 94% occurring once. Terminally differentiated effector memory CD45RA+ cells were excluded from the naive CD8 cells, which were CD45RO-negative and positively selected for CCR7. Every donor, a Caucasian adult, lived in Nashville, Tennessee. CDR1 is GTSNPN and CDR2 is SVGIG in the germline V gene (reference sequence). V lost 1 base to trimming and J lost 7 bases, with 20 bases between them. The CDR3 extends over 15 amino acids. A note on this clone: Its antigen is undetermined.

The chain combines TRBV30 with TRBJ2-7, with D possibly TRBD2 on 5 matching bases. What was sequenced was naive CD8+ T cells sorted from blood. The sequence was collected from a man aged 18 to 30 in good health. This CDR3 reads CAWSASSSGVSEQYF. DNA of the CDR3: TGTGCCTGGAGTGCCTCGTCGAGCGGAGTATCGGAGCAGTACTTC.